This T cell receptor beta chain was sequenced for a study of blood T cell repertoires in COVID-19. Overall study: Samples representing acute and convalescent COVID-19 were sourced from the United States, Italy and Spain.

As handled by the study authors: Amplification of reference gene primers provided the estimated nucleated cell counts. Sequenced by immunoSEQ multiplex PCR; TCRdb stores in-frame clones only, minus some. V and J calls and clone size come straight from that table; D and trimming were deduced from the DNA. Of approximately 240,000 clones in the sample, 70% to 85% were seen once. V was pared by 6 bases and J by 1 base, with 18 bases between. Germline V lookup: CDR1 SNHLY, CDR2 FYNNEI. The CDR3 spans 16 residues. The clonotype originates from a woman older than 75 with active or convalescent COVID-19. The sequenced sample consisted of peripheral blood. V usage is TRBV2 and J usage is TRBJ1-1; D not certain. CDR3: CASSTSYGKRNTEAFF. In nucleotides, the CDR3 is TGTGCCAGCAGCACGTCATACGGTAAGCGGAACACTGAAGCTTTCTTT.